This T cell receptor beta chain was observed in a study of response to subunit inactivated influenza vaccine. Each CDR3 protein gets one entry after TCRdb re-called the RT-PCR reads with MiXCR. The sample carries 710,000 or so distinct CDR3 sequences, 15% to 19% recorded once. This clonotype turned up a few times. The antigen remains unidentified. Findings of the study overall: The authors suggested that every seasonal influenza vaccination recruits few new T cells.

This sequence was found in a man in his forties or fifties who received an inactivated influenza vaccine. The source was PBMCs from blood, collected 11 to 12 days after vaccination.

Written as DNA, the CDR3 is TGTGCCAGCACCAGGCAAGCGGGAGAGCAGTACTTC. It yields the protein CASTRQAGEQYF. The chain links TRBV6-2 or TRBV6-3 to TRBJ2-7; 7 bases match TRBD2. CDR1 MNHEY and CDR2 SVGEGT come from the germline V gene. This CDR3 comprises 12 residues. V lost 7 bases to trimming and J lost 7 bases; unmatched junction nucleotides: 7.